The next 8 T cell receptor beta chains were all read from a single sample in a study of prognosis after radiotherapy for stage I lung cancer. Amplicons of TCR beta CDR3 were generated from genomic DNA by two-round multiplex PCR. First-round PCR used primers specific to each TRBV and TRBJ gene. MiXCR was run by TCRdb on the multiplex PCR reads, yielding one entry per CDR3 protein. Of fewer than 35,000 distinct CDR3 sequences listed, 48% are singletons. This specimen was PBMCs, taken before or after stereotactic body radiation therapy (not recorded which). The receptor source for this set is a donor aged 50 or older with non-small cell lung cancer.

About this clonotype: A read error is the likely source, as a far larger clone sits one nucleotide away. This chain uses TRBV6-5 with TRBJ2-1; D might be TRBD2 (5 bases). From germline, CDR1 is MNHEY and CDR2 SVGAGI. CDR3 length: 12 residues. Deletions cut 7 bases from V and 9 bases from J, with 13 bases between. This chain's CDR3 is CASNELGSEQFF. In DNA form, the CDR3 reads TGTGCCAGCAACGAGCTGGGGAGTGAGCAGTTCTTC.

Points on this clonotype: At one boundary the junction diverges from the germline segment, which might be a read error. The V gene is TRBV5-1, the J gene TRBJ2-2; D tentatively reads TRBD1 or TRBD2 (5 bases each). The CDR3 loop spans 15 amino acids. Germline V gene lookup returns CDR1 SGHRS and CDR2 YFSETQ. The CDR3 DNA reads as TGCGCCAGCAGCTTAGGGGCAGAACTGCCCGGGGATCTGTTTTTT. Its protein is CASSLGAELPGDLFF.

By frequency in the sample, this clonotype is medium-sized. The V call is TRBV7-9, the J call TRBJ2-7; D remains ambiguous. The CDR3 extends over 15 amino acids. Germline V gene lookup returns CDR1 SEHNR and CDR2 FQNEAQ (reference sequence). The ends were cut back, 5 bases at V and 6 bases at J, with 20 bases in the middle. The CDR3 loop is CASSRLSPGPGEQYF. Here the CDR3 DNA reads TGTGCCAGCAGCCGTCTCTCTCCCGGACCGGGCGAGCAGTACTTC.

There are many counts of this clonotype. V and J are TRBV11-2 and TRBJ1-1; a possible D gene is TRBD1 (5 bases). V shed 1 base and J shed 4 bases, with 10 bases lying between them. Germline CDR1 reads SGHAT; CDR2 reads FQNNGV. This CDR3 is 14 amino acids long. The CDR3 is CASSLVGGTTEAFF. The DNA for the CDR3 is TGTGCCAGCAGCTTAGTCGGGGGAACCACTGAAGCTTTCTTT.

Of note for this clonotype: Only one base separates this from a far larger clonotype, so it likely reflects a read error. The chain joins TRBV7-9 to TRBJ2-3; no clear D gene. CDR1 is SEHNR, CDR2 FQNEAQ, per germline (reference sequence). This CDR3 comprises 14 residues. Trimming took off 1 base at V and 6 bases at J, with 11 bases between the two ends. The CDR3 loop reads CASSLVTTTDTQYF. The CDR3 bases are TGTGCCAGCAGCTTAGTTACCACTACGGATACGCAGTATTTT.

The table lists this clonotype with many counts. The chain has TRBV18 and TRBJ2-7; 7 nucleotides line up with TRBD1. The V gene's germline CDR1 is KGHSH and CDR2 LQKENI. The CDR3 runs to 13 residues. J lost 6 bases, V lost 4 bases, and 6 bases had no gene match. Here the CDR3 DNA reads TGTGCCAGCTCACGCCGACAGGGATCCGAGCAGTACTTC. Translation: CASSRRQGSEQYF.

This clonotype is categorized as medium-sized. The rearrangement uses TRBV6-5 and TRBJ2-1; weak D call: TRBD2 (5 bases). From germline, CDR1 is MNHEY and CDR2 SVGAGI. The CDR3 loop spans 15 amino acids. Trimming took off 4 bases at V and 4 bases at J, with 14 bases between the two ends. CDR3 region: CASSLTGSGYNEQFF. The CDR3 nucleotides read TGTGCCAGCAGTTTGACGGGATCGGGATACAATGAGCAGTTCTTC.

V and J are TRBV5-1 and TRBJ2-7; D gene unclear. The CDR3 length is 14 residues. Trimming pared 6 bases from V and 2 bases from J, leaving 15 bases between. The germline V gene encodes CDR1 SGHRS and CDR2 YFSETQ. The CDR3 here is CASILVPETYEQYF. DNA for the CDR3: TGCGCCAGCATCCTGGTGCCAGAAACCTACGAGCAGTACTTC.